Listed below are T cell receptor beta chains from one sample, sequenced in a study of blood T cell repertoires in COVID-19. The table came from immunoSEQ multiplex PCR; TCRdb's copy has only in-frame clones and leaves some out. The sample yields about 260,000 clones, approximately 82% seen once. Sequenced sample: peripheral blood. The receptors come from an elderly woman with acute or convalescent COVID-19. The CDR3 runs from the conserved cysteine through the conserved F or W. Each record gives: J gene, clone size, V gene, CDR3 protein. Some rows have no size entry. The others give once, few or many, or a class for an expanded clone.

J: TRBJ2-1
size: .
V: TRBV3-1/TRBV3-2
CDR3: CASSQERLAGTSYNEQFF

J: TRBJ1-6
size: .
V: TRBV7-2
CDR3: CASSHRFNDSPLHF

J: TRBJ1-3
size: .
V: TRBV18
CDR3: CASSPYGPGGRNTIYF

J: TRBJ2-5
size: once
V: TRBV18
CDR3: CASSPGRQQETQYF

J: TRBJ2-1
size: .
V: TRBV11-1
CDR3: CASSRSEYNEQFF

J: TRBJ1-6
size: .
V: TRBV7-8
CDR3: CASSPPTGFNSPLHF

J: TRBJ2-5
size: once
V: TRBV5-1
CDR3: CASSFRNIAGGRETQYF

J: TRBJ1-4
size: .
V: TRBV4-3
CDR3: CASSEGGRDWEKLFF

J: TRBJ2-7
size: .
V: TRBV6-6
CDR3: CASSYWRSGGTNEQYF

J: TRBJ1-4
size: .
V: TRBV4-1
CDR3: CASSQGMTRTQGNEKLFF

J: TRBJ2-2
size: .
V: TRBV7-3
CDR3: CASSFSQLKNTGELFF

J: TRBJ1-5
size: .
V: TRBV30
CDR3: CAWSVVGQVNQPQHF

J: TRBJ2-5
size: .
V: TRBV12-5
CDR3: CASGDRGKTQYF

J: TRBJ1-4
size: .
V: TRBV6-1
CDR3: CASSDSPARFRVKLFF

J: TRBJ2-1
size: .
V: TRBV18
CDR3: CASSPGTSGSNEQFF

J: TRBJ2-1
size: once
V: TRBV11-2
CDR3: CASSSSGSDNEQFF

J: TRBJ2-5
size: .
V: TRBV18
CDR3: CASSANTSGSRETQYF

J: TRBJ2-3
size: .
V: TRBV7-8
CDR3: CASSLGQGPADTQYF

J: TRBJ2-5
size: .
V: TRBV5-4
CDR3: CASSVRTGEETQYF

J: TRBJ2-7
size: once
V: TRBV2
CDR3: CASRGLAVTYEQYF

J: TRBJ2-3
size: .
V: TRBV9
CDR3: CASSEGLAGGRTDTQYF

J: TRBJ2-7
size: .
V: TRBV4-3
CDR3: CASSQEDRKYYEQYF

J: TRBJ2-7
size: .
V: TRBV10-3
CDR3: CAISDRTSGEKQYF

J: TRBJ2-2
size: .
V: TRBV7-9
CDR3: CASSFGLAGPRGNAGELFF

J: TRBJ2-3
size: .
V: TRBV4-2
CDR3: CASSQERTSGYTQYF

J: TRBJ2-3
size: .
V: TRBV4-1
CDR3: CASSQGAASGSWVTDTQYF

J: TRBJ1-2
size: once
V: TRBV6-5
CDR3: CASSYSRQGYGYTF

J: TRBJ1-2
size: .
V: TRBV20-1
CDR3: CSASQQEKLNYGYTF

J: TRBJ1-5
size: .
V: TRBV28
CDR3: CASSPDWGNQPQHF

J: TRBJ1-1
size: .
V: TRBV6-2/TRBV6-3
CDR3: CASSLDFTEAFF

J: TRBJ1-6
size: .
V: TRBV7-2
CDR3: CASSPQGGGSYNSPLHF

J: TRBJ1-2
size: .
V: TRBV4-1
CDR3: CASSRGTRDSAQPNYGYTF

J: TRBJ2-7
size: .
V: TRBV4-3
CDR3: CASSQVREVDEQYF

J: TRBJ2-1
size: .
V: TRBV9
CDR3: CASSSQGSGVYNEQFF

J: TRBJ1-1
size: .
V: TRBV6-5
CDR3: CASSYSRGGNTEAFF

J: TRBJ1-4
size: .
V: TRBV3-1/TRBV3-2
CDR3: CASSQRGTSNEKLFF

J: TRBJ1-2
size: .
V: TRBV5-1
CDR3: CASSQQGTGYTF

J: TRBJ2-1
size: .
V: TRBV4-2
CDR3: CASSPTAGQGRNNEQFF

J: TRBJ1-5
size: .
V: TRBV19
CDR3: CASSIPQGTLRPNQPQHF

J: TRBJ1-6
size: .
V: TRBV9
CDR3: CASSAGARTGNSSPLHF

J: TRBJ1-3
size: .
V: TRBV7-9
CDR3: CASSLANRVDGNTIYF

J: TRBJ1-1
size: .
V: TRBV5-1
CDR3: CASSYGGIAEAFF

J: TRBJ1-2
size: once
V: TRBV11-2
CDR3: CASSLVPGQDYGYTF

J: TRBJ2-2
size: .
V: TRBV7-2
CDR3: CASSLPGQRSGELFF

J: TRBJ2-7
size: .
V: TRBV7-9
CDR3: CASSSPNQNYEQYF

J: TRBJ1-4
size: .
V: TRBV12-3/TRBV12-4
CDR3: CASSLTREKLFF

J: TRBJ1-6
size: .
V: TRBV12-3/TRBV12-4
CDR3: CASSLKQGSPLHF

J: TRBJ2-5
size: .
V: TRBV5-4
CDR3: CASSPTSGNRRETQYF

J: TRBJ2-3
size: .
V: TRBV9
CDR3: CASSVGLARSTDTQYF

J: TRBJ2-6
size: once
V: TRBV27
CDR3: CASRRDRGTGANVLTF

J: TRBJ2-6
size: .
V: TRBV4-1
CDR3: CASSQARDRVLSGANVLTF